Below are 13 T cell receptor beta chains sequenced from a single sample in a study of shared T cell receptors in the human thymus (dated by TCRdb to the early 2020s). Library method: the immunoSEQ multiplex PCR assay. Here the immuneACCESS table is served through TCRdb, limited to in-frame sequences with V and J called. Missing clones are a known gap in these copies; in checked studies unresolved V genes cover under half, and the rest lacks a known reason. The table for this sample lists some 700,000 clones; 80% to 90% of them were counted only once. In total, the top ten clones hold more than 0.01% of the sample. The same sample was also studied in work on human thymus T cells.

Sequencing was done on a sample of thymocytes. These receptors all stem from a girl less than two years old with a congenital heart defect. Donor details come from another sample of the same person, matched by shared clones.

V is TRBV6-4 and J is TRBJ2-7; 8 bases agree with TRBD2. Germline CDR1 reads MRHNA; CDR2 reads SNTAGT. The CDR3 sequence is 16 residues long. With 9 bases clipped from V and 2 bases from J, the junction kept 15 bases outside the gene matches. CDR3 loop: CARGTGDSGEAYEQYF. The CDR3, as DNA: TGTGCCAGGGGGACGGGAGATAGCGGGGAGGCCTACGAGCAGTACTTC.

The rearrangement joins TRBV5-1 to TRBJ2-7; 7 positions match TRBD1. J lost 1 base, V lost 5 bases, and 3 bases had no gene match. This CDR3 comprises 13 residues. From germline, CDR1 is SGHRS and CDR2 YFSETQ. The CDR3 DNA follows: TGCGCCAGCAGTCGGACAGGTTCCTACGAGCAGTACTTC. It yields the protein CASSRTGSYEQYF.

The CDR3 region has the DNA TGTGCCAGCAGCTTCGACCTTGGACAGGGCCAGGGGAACACTGAAGCTTTCTTT. This sequence encodes CASSFDLGQGQGNTEAFF. The chain couples TRBV11-2 to TRBJ1-1; 8 bases are shared with TRBD1. The CDR3 is made up of 18 amino acids. V lost 3 bases and J lost 1; bases outside the gene matches: 13. Germline V gene lookup returns CDR1 SGHAT and CDR2 FQNNGV.

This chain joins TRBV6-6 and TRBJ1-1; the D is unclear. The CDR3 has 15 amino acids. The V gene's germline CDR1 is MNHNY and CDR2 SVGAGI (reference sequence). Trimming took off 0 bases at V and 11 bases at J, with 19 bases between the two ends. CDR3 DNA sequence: TGTGCCAGCAGTTACTCGCTGTCGGGGAACCCCGGCGCTTTCTTT. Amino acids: CASSYSLSGNPGAFF.

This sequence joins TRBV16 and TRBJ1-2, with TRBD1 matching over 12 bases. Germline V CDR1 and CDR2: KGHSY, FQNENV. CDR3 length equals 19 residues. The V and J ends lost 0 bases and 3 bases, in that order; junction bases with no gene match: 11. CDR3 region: CASSQSISGQGAKDYGYTF. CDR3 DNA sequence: TGTGCCAGCAGCCAATCGATATCGGGACAGGGGGCGAAAGACTATGGCTACACCTTC.

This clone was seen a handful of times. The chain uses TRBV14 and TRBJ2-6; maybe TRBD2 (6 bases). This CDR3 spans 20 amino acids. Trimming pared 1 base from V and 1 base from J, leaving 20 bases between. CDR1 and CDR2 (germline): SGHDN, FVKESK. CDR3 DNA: TGTGCCAGCAGCCAAGCCCTAGGAGGGGATAATAGGTCTGGGGCCAACGTCCTGACTTTC. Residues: CASSQALGGDNRSGANVLTF.

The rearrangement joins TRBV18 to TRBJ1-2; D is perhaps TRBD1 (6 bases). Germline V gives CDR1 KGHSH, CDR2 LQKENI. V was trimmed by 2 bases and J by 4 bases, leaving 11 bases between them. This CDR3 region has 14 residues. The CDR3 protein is CASSPVQGSYGYTF. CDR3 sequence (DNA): TGTGCCAGCTCACCAGTACAGGGATCCTATGGCTACACCTTC.

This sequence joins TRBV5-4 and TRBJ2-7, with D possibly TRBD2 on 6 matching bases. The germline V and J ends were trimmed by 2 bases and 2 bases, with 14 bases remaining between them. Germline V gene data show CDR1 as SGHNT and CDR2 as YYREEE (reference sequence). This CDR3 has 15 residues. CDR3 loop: CASSFNRGLPYEQYF. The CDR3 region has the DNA TGTGCCAGCAGCTTTAATCGGGGGTTGCCCTACGAGCAGTACTTC.

CDR3 amino acids: CASSQALAREGRVEYNEQFF. CDR3 nucleotides: TGCGCCAGCAGCCAAGCCCTCGCTCGGGAAGGGAGGGTGGAATACAATGAGCAGTTCTTC. The chain carries TRBV4-1 and TRBJ2-1, with 7 bases identical to TRBD2. V shed 1 base, J shed 4 bases, and the junction held 19 bases outside the gene matches. Per the germline V gene, CDR1 is MGHRA and CDR2 is YSYEKL. The CDR3 totals 20 residues.

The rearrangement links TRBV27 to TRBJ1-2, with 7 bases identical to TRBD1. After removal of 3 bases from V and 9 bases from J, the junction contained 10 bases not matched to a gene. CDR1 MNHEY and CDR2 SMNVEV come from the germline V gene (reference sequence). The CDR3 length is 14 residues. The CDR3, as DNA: TGTGCCAGCAGTTTGGGAGCAGGGGGGAAGAGCTACACCTTC. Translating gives CASSLGAGGKSYTF.

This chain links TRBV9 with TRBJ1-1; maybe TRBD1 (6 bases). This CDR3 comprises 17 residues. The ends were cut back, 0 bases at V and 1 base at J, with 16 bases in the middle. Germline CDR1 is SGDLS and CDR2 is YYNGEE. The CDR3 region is CASSVVTGRYQNTEAFF. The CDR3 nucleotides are TGTGCCAGCAGCGTAGTGACAGGACGCTATCAGAACACTGAAGCTTTCTTT.

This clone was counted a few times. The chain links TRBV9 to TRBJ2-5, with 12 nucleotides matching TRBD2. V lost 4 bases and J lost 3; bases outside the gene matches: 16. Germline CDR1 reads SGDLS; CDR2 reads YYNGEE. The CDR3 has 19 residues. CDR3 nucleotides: TGTGCCAGCAGCCTCCCCCCTACTAGCGGGGGGCCAGAAGAAGAGACCCAGTACTTC. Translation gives CASSLPPTSGGPEEETQYF.

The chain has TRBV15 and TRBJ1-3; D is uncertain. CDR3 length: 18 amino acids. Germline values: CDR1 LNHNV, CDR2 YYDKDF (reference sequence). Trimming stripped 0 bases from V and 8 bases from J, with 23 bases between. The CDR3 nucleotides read TGTGCCACCAGCAGAGACCTCGGAGGAGGAACCACGGAGTACACCATATATTTT. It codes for CATSRDLGGGTTEYTIYF. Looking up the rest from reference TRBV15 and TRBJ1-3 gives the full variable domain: DAMVIQNPRYQVTQFGKPVTLSCSQTLNHNVMYWYQQKSSQAPKLLFHYYDKDFNNEADTPDNFQSRRPNTSFCFLDIRSPGLGDTAMYLCATSRDLGGGTTEYTIYFGEGSWLTVV.